These 2 T cell receptor beta chains were sequenced from one sample in a study of blood T cell repertoires in COVID-19. The method was immunoSEQ multiplex PCR; TCRdb's version includes in-frame clones alone and lacks a portion of them. Found here are about 400,000 clones, approximately 89% of them singletons; the top ten hold 1.7%. Material for sequencing was PBMCs or T cells enriched from blood (not recorded which). The receptors were sampled from a woman aged 30 to 39 who had recovered from COVID-19.

The chain uses TRBV19 and TRBJ1-2; TRBD1 matches at 9 bases. The CDR3 has 17 amino acids. Germline trimming cut 0 bases from V and 6 bases from J; bases unmatched to any gene: 11. The V gene's germline CDR1 is LNHDA and CDR2 SQIVND (reference sequence). The CDR3 bases are TGTGCCAGTAGTATAGATGCAGCCGGGACAGGGATGAATGGCTACACCTTC. Its protein product is CASSIDAAGTGMNGYTF. Together with reference TRBV19 and TRBJ1-2, the CDR3 gives the full variable domain: DGGITQSPKYLFRKEGQNVTLSCEQNLNHDAMYWYRQDPGQGLRLIYYSQIVNDFQKGDIAEGYSVSREKKESFPLTVTSAQKNPTAFYLCASSIDAAGTGMNGYTFGSGTRLTVV.

The J gene is TRBJ2-2, the V gene TRBV7-3; 8 nucleotides line up with TRBD1. The CDR3 has 15 residues. After removal of 5 bases from V and 5 bases from J, the junction contained 7 bases not matched to a gene. CDR1 is SGHTA, CDR2 FQGTGA, per germline. Here the CDR3 DNA reads TGTGCCAGCAGCCGCAGGGGGCATATTACCGGGGAGCTGTTTTTT. It yields the protein CASSRRGHITGELFF.